These T cell receptor beta chains were read from a single sample in a study of CD8 T cells in Susac syndrome. TCRdb passed the immunoSEQ multiplex PCR reads through MiXCR, listing each CDR3 protein once. Of some 200,000 distinct CDR3 sequences listed, 90% to 96% are singletons. Sequencing was carried out using CD4+ T cells from PBMCs. Source of these receptors: a human donor with Susac syndrome. Each CDR3 is given with its conserved first and last residue. Fields, in order: clone size, V gene, J gene, D gene, CDR3 DNA, CDR3 protein. A D gene is named only where the DNA matches it firmly. The size of a clone is reported for some rows only, either as once, few or many, or as a class for expanded clones.

-	TRBV24-1	TRBJ2-1	TRBD1	TGTGCCACAGGAGAATCCGGACAGGGGGCTAATGAGCAGTTCTTC	CATGESGQGANEQFF
-	TRBV4-1	TRBJ2-3	-	TGCGCCAGCAGCCAAGTCCGGGCAGATACGCAGTATTTT	CASSQVRADTQYF
-	TRBV30	TRBJ2-1	TRBD1	TGTGCCTGGAGTGTGGAGACAGGGGCCTCCCCGGATGAGCAGTTCTTC	CAWSVETGASPDEQFF
-	TRBV29-1	TRBJ1-4	TRBD1	TGCAGCGTCCGGACAGGTTTAAATGAAAAACTGTTTTTT	CSVRTGLNEKLFF
-	TRBV6-1	TRBJ1-1	TRBD1	TGTGCCAGCACCCTCAAACCGGGACAGGTGAACACTGAAGCTTTCTTT	CASTLKPGQVNTEAFF
-	TRBV12-3/TRBV12-4	TRBJ2-7	-	TGTGCCAGCAGACCAGACAGGCAAACCTACGAGCAGTACTTC	CASRPDRQTYEQYF
-	TRBV6-1	TRBJ2-1	-	TGTGCCAGCAGTGAACAGGGCAGGGGTGGCAATGAGCAGTTCTTC	CASSEQGRGGNEQFF
-	TRBV4-2	TRBJ1-1	-	TGTGCCAGCAGCCTGCCCGCTACGGACACTGAAGCTTTCTTT	CASSLPATDTEAFF
-	TRBV30	TRBJ2-1	-	TGTGCCTGGAGTATCGGGTTACAGGTCCATGAGCAGTTCTTC	CAWSIGLQVHEQFF
-	TRBV29-1	TRBJ2-7	-	TGCAGCGTTGGCCACAGATCCTACGAGCAGTACTTC	CSVGHRSYEQYF
-	TRBV4-1	TRBJ2-3	-	TGCGCCAGCAGCCCGGGCCTTCTAGGAGATACGCAGTATTTT	CASSPGLLGDTQYF
few	TRBV7-9	TRBJ2-3	TRBD2	TGTGCCAGCAGTCCAAGCGGGGGGTACACAGATACGCAGTATTTT	CASSPSGGYTDTQYF
-	TRBV19	TRBJ2-1	TRBD2	TGTGCCAGTAGTAAGAGCGGGGGGTACAATGAGCAGTTCTTC	CASSKSGGYNEQFF
-	TRBV7-2	TRBJ2-1	-	TGTGCCAGCAGCTTTGGGGCCCGGCAGATAAACAATGAGCAGTTCTTC	CASSFGARQINNEQFF
-	TRBV19	TRBJ1-2	-	TGTGCCAGTAGTATCCAGGGCACTAACTATGGCTACACCTTC	CASSIQGTNYGYTF
-	TRBV29-1	TRBJ2-1	-	TGCAGCGTTGTCCCCAGGGGCTCCTACAATGAGCAGTTCTTC	CSVVPRGSYNEQFF
-	TRBV3-1	TRBJ2-3	-	TGTGCCAGCAGCCAGGGCGGGGGCTACACAGATACGCAGTATTTT	CASSQGGGYTDTQYF
-	TRBV6-5	TRBJ2-3	-	TGTGCCAGCAGTTACGGGGGAAGCACAGATACGCAGTATTTT	CASSYGGSTDTQYF
-	TRBV6-5	TRBJ1-2	-	TGTGCCAGCAGCCGCCTTCCTCCAGCTAACTATGGCTACACCTTC	CASSRLPPANYGYTF
-	TRBV12-3/TRBV12-4	TRBJ2-5	-	TGTGCCAGCAGTTTTAGCGGCCTCCAAGAGACCCAGTACTTC	CASSFSGLQETQYF
-	TRBV4-1	TRBJ1-6	-	TGCGCCAGCAGCCAAGATATTCTTTCGGGGATTAATTCACCCCTCCACTTT	CASSQDILSGINSPLHF
-	TRBV14	TRBJ1-2	-	TGTGCCAGCAGCCAACGGGGGGGAGGCTACACCTTC	CASSQRGGGYTF
-	TRBV5-1	TRBJ2-5	-	TGCGCCAGGAGGCGAAGGAGCCCTCAAGAGACCCAGTACTTC	CARRRRSPQETQYF
-	TRBV12-5	TRBJ2-5	-	TGTGCTAGTGGTTTGGTGACCGGGAAGAAGTACTTC	CASGLVTGKKYF
-	TRBV30	TRBJ1-2	-	TGTGCCTGGAGTACGAATTATGGCTACACCTTC	CAWSTNYGYTF
once	TRBV6-1	TRBJ2-2	TRBD2	TGTGCCGCGATGGGACTAGCGGGGGGTCCCTACACCGGGGAGCTGTTTTTT	CAAMGLAGGPYTGELFF
-	TRBV11-2	TRBJ2-7	TRBD1	TGTGCCAGCAGCTTATACAGGGGCAGTTACGAGCAGTACTTC	CASSLYRGSYEQYF
-	TRBV20-1	TRBJ2-2	-	TGCAGTGCTGCGCTTTTGGGCAACGGGGAGCTGTTTTTT	CSAALLGNGELFF
-	TRBV30	TRBJ2-7	-	TGTGCCTGGAGTGGGGGCAATTCCTACGAGCAGTACTTC	CAWSGGNSYEQYF
-	TRBV20-1	TRBJ2-2	-	TGCAGTGCTAGGACCCCGTTTGATGTCGGGGAGCTGTTTTTT	CSARTPFDVGELFF
-	TRBV3-1	TRBJ2-1	-	TGTGCCAGCAGCCAAGAGGTCTCGCAGGGGAGGGGTAATGAGCAGTTCTTC	CASSQEVSQGRGNEQFF
-	TRBV7-9	TRBJ2-7	-	TGTGCCAGCAGCACCCAAGGGGTAGGGGGCTCCTACGAGCAGTACTTC	CASSTQGVGGSYEQYF
-	TRBV30	TRBJ2-7	-	TGTGCCTGGACTGGAGGCGGAAGCGGGTCCTACGAGCAGTACTTC	CAWTGGGSGSYEQYF
-	TRBV12-3/TRBV12-4	TRBJ2-7	-	TGTGCCAGCAGCATGGGTTCTCGGGCCTACGAGCAGTACTTC	CASSMGSRAYEQYF
once	TRBV4-2	TRBJ1-5	TRBD1	TGTGCCAGCAGCCAAGACAGGGGGTCCAATCAGCCCCAGCATTTT	CASSQDRGSNQPQHF
-	TRBV7-2	TRBJ2-7	-	TGTGCCAGCAGCTTAAGTCGCCAGACCTACGAGCAGTACTTC	CASSLSRQTYEQYF
-	TRBV19	TRBJ2-6	-	TGTGCCAGTAGTATGAGGGCCCACTCTGGGGCCAACGTCCTGACTTTC	CASSMRAHSGANVLTF
-	TRBV3-1	TRBJ1-6	TRBD1	TGTGCCAGCAGCCAGATAACAGGGGGCAATTCACCCTTCCACTTT	CASSQITGGNSPFHF
-	TRBV30	TRBJ1-2	TRBD1	TGTGCCTGGAGTGGGACAGGTATCTCTAACTATGGCTACACCTTC	CAWSGTGISNYGYTF
-	TRBV11-2	TRBJ2-7	-	TGTGCCAGCAGCTTAGATCGGCAGGAGTACTTC	CASSLDRQEYF
-	TRBV7-9	TRBJ1-1	-	TGTGCCAGCAGCTTACGGACGGGGAGAAACACTGAAGCTTTCTTT	CASSLRTGRNTEAFF
-	TRBV30	TRBJ2-5	-	TGTGCCTACCAATGGACGGCTCGGCAATCAGAGACCCAGTACTTC	CAYQWTARQSETQYF
-	TRBV30	TRBJ2-7	TRBD2	TGTGCCTGGAGTGAACTAGCGGGGGGCCCTGTTGTCGGCGAGCAGTACTTC	CAWSELAGGPVVGEQYF